This T cell receptor beta chain was identified during a study of early T cells in non-severe SARS-CoV-2 infection. This clonotype was seen ten or more times. Trimming removed 6 bases from V and 1 base from J, with 9 bases in between. The V gene's germline CDR1 is MNHNS and CDR2 SASEGT. The CDR3 totals 13 residues. TCRdb ran MiXCR on the 5' RACE reads and lists one entry per CDR3 protein. The sample records 95,000 to 100,000 distinct CDR3 sequences, around 13% being singletons. The genes are TRBV6-1 and TRBJ1-1, with D perhaps TRBD1 (6 bases). The receptor's source is an adult who was a healthcare worker with PCR-confirmed SARS-CoV-2 infection or an uninfected control (not recorded which). The sample consisted of whole blood. The chain's CDR3 is CASRRGENTEAFF. The CDR3 DNA reads TGTGCCAGCAGGAGGGGGGAGAACACTGAAGCTTTCTTT.